One and the same sample provided the 30 T cell receptor beta chains below, sequenced in a study of T cells after yellow fever vaccination. Each CDR3 protein is one row after TCRdb ran MiXCR on the 5' RACE reads. The repertoire holds 300,000 to 400,000 distinct CDR3 sequences, approximately 11% seen once, with about 3.5% in the top ten. The starting material was CD4+ T cells sorted from PBMCs, obtained 45 days after the yellow fever booster vaccination. Every receptor here comes from a man between 18 and 35 years old who received the YFV17D yellow fever vaccine.

This clonotype was found many times. The rearrangement links TRBV12-3 or TRBV12-4 to TRBJ2-5, with D maybe TRBD2 (5 bases). V gave up 8 bases and J gave up 1 base, with 8 bases separating them. The CDR3 loop spans 12 amino acids. For the CDR3, the DNA is TGTGCCAGCGCGGACTCCCAAGAGACCCAGTACTTC. Residues: CASADSQETQYF.

This clonotype was counted between two and nine times. The V call is TRBV5-1, the J call TRBJ2-3; TRBD1 is a possible D gene (5 bases). CDR3 size: 17 residues. Between the trimmed V and J ends, which lost 0 bases and 3 bases, there was a span of 17 bases. CDR1 and CDR2 (germline): SGHRS, YFSETQ. The CDR3 coding sequence is TGCGCCAGCAGCTTGGCAGGCAGGGCGTTGAGGACAGATACGCAGTATTTT. Translation gives CASSLAGRALRTDTQYF.

In its sample, this clonotype was seen a few times. The chain employs TRBV11-3 and TRBJ2-1; D unresolved. The length of the CDR3 is 13 residues. The germline V gene encodes CDR1 SGHNT and CDR2 YENEEA. With 0 bases removed from V and 8 bases from J, the gap between germline ends came to 8 bases. Here the CDR3 reads CASSLETSHEQFF. The CDR3 coding sequence is TGTGCCAGCAGCTTAGAAACTTCGCATGAGCAGTTCTTC.

In this sample, this clonotype turned up a few times. V usage is TRBV2 and J usage is TRBJ1-6; 9 bases are shared with TRBD1. V lost 8 bases and J lost 8; bases outside the gene matches: 4. CDR3 length: 13 amino acids. Germline values: CDR1 SNHLY, CDR2 FYNNEI. The CDR3 sequence is CASVQGADSPLHF. CDR3 nucleotide sequence: TGTGCCAGCGTACAGGGGGCTGATTCACCCCTCCACTTT.

This clonotype was observed many times. The chain joins TRBV5-5 to TRBJ2-7, with unresolved D. Looked up from germline, CDR1 is SGHKS and CDR2 is YYEKEE (reference sequence). The CDR3 sequence is 13 residues long. This CDR3 reads CASSLEGSYEQYV. CDR3 DNA sequence: TGCGCCAGCAGCTTGGAAGGGTCCTACGAGCAGTACGTC.

A few counts support this clonotype. The CDR3 spells CASSHDRLYSNQPQHF. For the CDR3, the DNA is TGTGCCAGCAGCCACGACAGACTATATAGCAATCAGCCCCAGCATTTT. The J gene is TRBJ1-5, the V gene TRBV7-9, with D possibly TRBD1 on 5 matching bases. The germline gives CDR1 SEHNR, CDR2 FQNEAQ (reference sequence). The CDR3 spans 16 residues. V lost 5 bases and J 0 bases, leaving 14 bases between the germline ends.

This clonotype was seen only a few times. The chain joins TRBV5-4 to TRBJ2-7, with 7 bases aligning to TRBD1. Trimming at V came to 5 bases and at J to 1 base, leaving 3 bases not matched to a gene. Per the germline V gene, CDR1 is SGHNT and CDR2 is YYREEE (reference sequence). The CDR3 is made up of 13 amino acids. This chain's CDR3 is CASRKQGSYEQYF. The CDR3 coding sequence is TGTGCCAGCAGAAAACAGGGGTCCTACGAGCAGTACTTC.

The chain employs TRBV14 and TRBJ1-2; tentatively, D is TRBD1 (5 bases). Trimming took 3 bases from V and 5 from J, leaving 13 bases between them. This CDR3 comprises 14 residues. The germline gives CDR1 SGHDN, CDR2 FVKESK. The DNA of the CDR3 is TGTGCCAGCAGCCAGTTAGGGGTCCCATATGGCTACACCTTC. Translating it yields CASSQLGVPYGYTF.

The CDR3 spells CATRGDSYEQYV. The DNA for the CDR3 is TGTGCCACCAGAGGTGACTCCTACGAGCAGTACGTC. The V gene is TRBV2, the J gene TRBJ2-7; D unclear. Germline lookup yields CDR1 SNHLY and CDR2 FYNNEI. The CDR3 spans 12 residues. V was trimmed by 10 bases and J by 0 bases, leaving 10 bases between them.

The table lists this clonotype with a few counts. The genes are TRBV3-1 and TRBJ1-3, with D unresolved. CDR1 is LGHDT and CDR2 is YNNKEL in the germline V gene (reference sequence). With 6 bases removed from V and 4 bases from J, the gap between germline ends came to 16 bases. The CDR3 covers 15 residues. CDR3 in amino acids: CASRPRAGIGNTIYF. CDR3 in DNA: TGTGCCAGCAGACCCCGAGCAGGCATAGGAAACACCATATATTTT.

This clonotype was detected a few times. The gene calls are TRBV6-6 and TRBJ2-4, with 7 positions matching TRBD1. This CDR3 contains 15 residues. The germline gives CDR1 MNHNY, CDR2 SVGAGI (reference sequence). V lost 6 bases and J lost 3; bases outside the gene matches: 8. CDR3 in DNA: TGTGCCAGCAGCTTTCGTGGGACAGACAAAAACATTCAGTACTTC. Encoded protein: CASSFRGTDKNIQYF.

This clonotype was detected a few times. The chain has TRBV24-1 and TRBJ2-3; D is unresolved. The CDR3 runs to 12 residues. Trimming took 3 bases from V and 4 from J, leaving 4 bases between them. Per the germline V gene, CDR1 is KGHDR and CDR2 is SFDVKD. The CDR3: CATSDRADTQYF. CDR3 DNA sequence: TGTGCCACCAGTGATAGGGCAGATACGCAGTATTTT.

The chain has TRBV29-1 and TRBJ1-5, with no clear D. Trimming removed 4 bases at V and 3 bases at J, with 10 bases between. There are 13 residues in the CDR3. From germline, CDR1 is SQVTM and CDR2 ANQGSEA. The CDR3 DNA follows: TGCAGCGTTGGAGACGGCTTCAATCAGCCCCAGCATTTT. Translating gives CSVGDGFNQPQHF.

The chain combines TRBV4-3 with TRBJ2-5; D possibly uses TRBD1 or TRBD2 (5 bases each). Trimming removed 3 bases at V and 5 bases at J, with 13 bases between. Germline V gives CDR1 LGHNA, CDR2 YSLEER. This CDR3 has 14 residues. The CDR3 protein is CASSQRGVGETQYF. The CDR3 nucleotides read TGCGCCAGCAGCCAGAGGGGCGTCGGCGAGACCCAGTACTTC.

This clonotype is medium-sized (0.01 to 0.1%) in the sample. The chain uses TRBV20-1 and TRBJ1-2; D is unresolved. V shed 6 bases and J shed 6 bases, with 14 bases lying between them. This CDR3 is built from 12 residues. CDR1 is DFQATT and CDR2 is SNEGSKA in the germline V gene (reference sequence). DNA of the CDR3: TGCAGTGCAGCGAGTGATAAGGATGGCTACACCTTC. Its protein is CSAASDKDGYTF.

The chain carries TRBV5-1 and TRBJ1-1; possible D gene TRBD1, 6 bases. This CDR3 has 14 amino acids. The V gene lost 4 bases and the J gene lost 8 bases, with 18 bases spanning the gap. The V gene's germline CDR1 is SGHRS and CDR2 YFSETQ. CDR3 in DNA: TGCGCCAGCAGCCCCGAGGGGGTGATTGGCGAAGCTTTCTTT. This gives the protein CASSPEGVIGEAFF.

This clonotype was found many times. The CDR3 here is CASSLVLGSNTGELFF. Here the CDR3 DNA reads TGTGCCAGCAGCTTAGTGCTTGGGAGTAACACCGGGGAGCTGTTTTTT. This chain connects TRBV7-9 to TRBJ2-2, with D possibly being TRBD2 (5 bases). Germline values: CDR1 SEHNR, CDR2 FQNEAQ (reference sequence). The V gene lost 1 base and the J gene lost 2 bases, with 11 bases spanning the gap. The CDR3 length is 16 residues.

The CDR3 bases are TGTGCCAGCAGCCAGTCGGGACGCAGGACTTATGGCTACACCTTC. This gives the protein CASSQSGRRTYGYTF. The chain has TRBV14 and TRBJ1-2; D is perhaps TRBD1 (5 bases). V lost 3 bases and J lost 5, with 16 bases in between. CDR1 is SGHDN and CDR2 is FVKESK in the germline V gene. This CDR3 is built from 15 residues.

This clonotype has more than one count but fewer than ten. The chain has TRBV9 and TRBJ2-3; D might be TRBD1 or TRBD2, each matching 5 bases. V was clipped by 0 bases and J by 4 bases, with 18 bases between them. The CDR3 contains 17 residues. From germline, CDR1 is SGDLS and CDR2 YYNGEE. This CDR3 is CASSVGVGGAGADTQYF. CDR3 nucleotides: TGTGCCAGCAGCGTAGGGGTCGGTGGGGCCGGGGCAGATACGCAGTATTTT. Looking up the rest from reference TRBV9 and TRBJ2-3 gives the full variable domain: DSGVTQTPKHLITATGQRVTLRCSPRSGDLSVYWYQQSLDQGLQFLIQYYNGEERAKGNILERFSAQQFPDLHSELNLSSLELGDSALYFCASSVGVGGAGADTQYFGPGTRLTVL.

The rearrangement uses TRBV4-3 and TRBJ1-2; TRBD1 is a possible D gene (6 bases). With 0 bases removed from V and 6 bases from J, the gap between germline ends came to 8 bases. The CDR3 is 13 amino acids. Germline CDR1 reads LGHNA; CDR2 reads YSLEER. CDR3 in amino acids: CASSQDPGDGYTF. CDR3 nucleotide sequence: TGCGCCAGCAGCCAAGATCCAGGGGATGGCTACACCTTC.

This clonotype was observed a few times. The V gene is TRBV28, the J gene TRBJ2-5; either TRBD1 or TRBD2 may fit D (5 bases each). Germline CDR1 MDHEN, CDR2 SYDVKM. The CDR3 loop spans 13 amino acids. The V gene lost 7 bases and the J gene lost 5 bases, with 14 bases spanning the gap. The CDR3 region is CASIGTLGETQYF. DNA for the CDR3: TGTGCCAGCATAGGGACGCTTGGCGAGACCCAGTACTTC.

V gene TRBV12-3 or TRBV12-4 combines with J gene TRBJ1-4; D is undetermined. The CDR3 has 15 amino acids. Trimming shortened V by 2 bases and J by 8 bases, and 15 bases separated the two germline ends. CDR3 protein: CASSLRVGTKEKLFF. CDR3 DNA: TGTGCCAGCAGTTTACGGGTGGGCACAAAGGAAAAACTGTTTTTT.

The table lists this clonotype with a few counts. The rearrangement links TRBV20-1 to TRBJ1-1; maybe TRBD1 (6 bases). The CDR3 runs 13 residues. Germline V gene sequence: CDR1 DFQATT, CDR2 SNEGSKA (reference sequence). With 4 bases removed from V and 1 base from J, the gap between germline ends came to 10 bases. CDR3 in amino acids: CSATRGGNTEAFF. The CDR3 region has the DNA TGCAGTGCTACCAGGGGCGGGAACACTGAAGCTTTCTTT.

This clonotype has a count of ten or more. The J gene is TRBJ2-1, the V gene TRBV6-1, with TRBD1 matching over 9 bases. Trimming at V came to 6 bases and at J to 3 bases, leaving 6 bases not matched to a gene. Looked up from germline, CDR1 is MNHNS and CDR2 is SASEGT. This CDR3 comprises 15 residues. The chain's CDR3 is CASRAGQGNYNEQFF. The CDR3 DNA reads as TGTGCCAGCAGAGCGGGACAGGGTAACTACAATGAGCAGTTCTTC.

This clonotype was recorded many times. The chain uses TRBV7-2 and TRBJ2-3; D unclear. Germline CDR1 reads SGHTA; CDR2 reads FQGNSA. This CDR3 has 14 amino acids. Trimming took off 1 base at V and 8 bases at J, with 13 bases between the two ends. CDR3 residues: CASSLDRASLTQYF. Here the CDR3 DNA reads TGTGCCAGCAGCTTAGATCGTGCCTCGCTTACGCAGTATTTT. Full variable domain (outside the CDR3, taken from reference TRBV7-2 and TRBJ2-3): GAGVSQSPSNKVTEKGKDVELRCDPISGHTALYWYRQSLGQGLEFLIYFQGNSAPDKSGLPSDRFSAERTGGSVSTLTIQRTQQEDSAVYLCASSLDRASLTQYFGPGTRLTVL.

This clonotype was found many times. The J gene is TRBJ2-7, the V gene TRBV5-5; a weak D match, TRBD2 (5 bases). Germline V lookup: CDR1 SGHKS, CDR2 YYEKEE (reference sequence). The V end lost 4 bases, the J end lost 2 bases, and 16 bases lay between the germline ends. This CDR3 spans 15 amino acids. CDR3 residues: CASSMITSGTYEQYF. Here the CDR3 DNA reads TGTGCCAGCAGCATGATTACGTCCGGGACCTACGAGCAGTACTTC.

V usage is TRBV7-2 and J usage is TRBJ1-3; tentative D call: TRBD1 (5 bases). The germline V gene encodes CDR1 SGHTA and CDR2 FQGNSA. The germline V and J ends were trimmed by 4 bases and 4 bases, with 8 bases remaining between them. This CDR3 region has 13 residues. The CDR3 reads CASSSRAGNTIYF. CDR3 bases: TGTGCCAGCAGCTCCAGGGCGGGAAACACCATATATTTT.

This clonotype showed up many times. The chain employs TRBV28 and TRBJ2-3; TRBD2 matches 8 bases. J was trimmed by 3 bases and V by 4 bases; bases with no gene match: 9. CDR1 MDHEN and CDR2 SYDVKM come from the germline V gene. This CDR3 comprises 16 residues. Written as DNA, the CDR3 is TGTGCCAGCAGTTCCGGAAGGCGGGGGGTTACAGATACGCAGTATTTT. It codes for CASSSGRRGVTDTQYF.

This clonotype was observed at least ten times. The V and J genes are TRBV12-3 or TRBV12-4 and TRBJ1-2; 7 bases are a match to TRBD1. The junction had 5 bases not matched to a gene; V was cut back by 6 bases and J by 4 bases. The CDR3 contains 13 residues. This CDR3 reads CASSPGQSYGYTF. The CDR3 DNA is TGTGCCAGCAGCCCGGGACAGAGCTATGGCTACACCTTC.

This clonotype has just a few counts. The chain joins TRBV18 to TRBJ1-1; D is unclear. This CDR3 is 13 amino acids long. From germline, CDR1 is KGHSH and CDR2 LQKENI. V dropped 8 bases and J dropped 1 base, with 11 bases sitting between them. CDR3 sequence reads: CASAPSRNTEAFF. The CDR3, as DNA: TGTGCCAGCGCCCCGAGCAGGAACACTGAAGCTTTCTTT.